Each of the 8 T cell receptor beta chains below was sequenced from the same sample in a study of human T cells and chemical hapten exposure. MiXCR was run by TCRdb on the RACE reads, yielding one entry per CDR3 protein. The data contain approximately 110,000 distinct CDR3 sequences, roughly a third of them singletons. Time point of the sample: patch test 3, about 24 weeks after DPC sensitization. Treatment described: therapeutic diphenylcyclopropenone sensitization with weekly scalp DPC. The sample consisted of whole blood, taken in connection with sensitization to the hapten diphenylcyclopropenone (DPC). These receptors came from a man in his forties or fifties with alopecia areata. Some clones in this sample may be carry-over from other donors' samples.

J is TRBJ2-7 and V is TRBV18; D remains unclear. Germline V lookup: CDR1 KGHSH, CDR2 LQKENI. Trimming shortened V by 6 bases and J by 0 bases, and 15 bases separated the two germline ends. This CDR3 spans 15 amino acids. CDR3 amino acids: CASSPSGRFSYEQYV. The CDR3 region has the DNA TGTGCCAGCTCCCCTTCCGGACGGTTCTCCTACGAGCAGTACGTC.

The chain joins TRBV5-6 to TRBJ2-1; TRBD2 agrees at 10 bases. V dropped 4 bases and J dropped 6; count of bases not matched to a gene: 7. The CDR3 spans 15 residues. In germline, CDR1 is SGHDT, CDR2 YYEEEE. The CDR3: CASSLTSGNLNEQFF. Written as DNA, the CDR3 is TGTGCCAGCAGCCTAACTAGCGGGAACCTCAATGAGCAGTTCTTC.

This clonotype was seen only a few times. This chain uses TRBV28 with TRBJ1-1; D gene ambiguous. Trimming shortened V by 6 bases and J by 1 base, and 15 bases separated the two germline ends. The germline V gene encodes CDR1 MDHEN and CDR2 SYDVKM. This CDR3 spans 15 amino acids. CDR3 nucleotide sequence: TGTGCCAGCAGCATAGTGGGTGTGGGGAACACTGAAGCTTTCTTT. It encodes CASSIVGVGNTEAFF.

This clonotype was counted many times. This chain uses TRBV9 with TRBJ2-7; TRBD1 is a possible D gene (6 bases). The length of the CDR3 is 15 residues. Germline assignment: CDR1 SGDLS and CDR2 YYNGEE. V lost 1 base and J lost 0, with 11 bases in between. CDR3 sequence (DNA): TGTGCCAGCAGCGTACAGGACAGCTACTCCTACGAGCAGTACTTC. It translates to CASSVQDSYSYEQYF.

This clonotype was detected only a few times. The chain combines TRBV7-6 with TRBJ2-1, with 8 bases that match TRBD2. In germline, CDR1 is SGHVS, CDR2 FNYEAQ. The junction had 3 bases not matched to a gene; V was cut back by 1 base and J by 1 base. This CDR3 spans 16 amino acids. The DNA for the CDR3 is TGTGCCAGCAGCTTAGGCGGACTAGCATCCTACAATGAGCAGTTCTTC. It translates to CASSLGGLASYNEQFF.

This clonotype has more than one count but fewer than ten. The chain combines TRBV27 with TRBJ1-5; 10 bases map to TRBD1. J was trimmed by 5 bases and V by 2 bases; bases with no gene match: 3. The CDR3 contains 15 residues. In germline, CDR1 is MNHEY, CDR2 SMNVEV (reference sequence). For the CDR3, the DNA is TGTGCCAGCAGTTTAATGACAGGGGGCGATCAGCCCCAGCATTTT. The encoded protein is CASSLMTGGDQPQHF.

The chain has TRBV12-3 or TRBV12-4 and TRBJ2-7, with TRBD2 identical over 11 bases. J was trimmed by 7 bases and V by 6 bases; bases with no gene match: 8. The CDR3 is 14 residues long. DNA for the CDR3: TGTGCCAGCAGCCAGACTAGCGGGACTCATGAGCAGTACGTC. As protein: CASSQTSGTHEQYV.

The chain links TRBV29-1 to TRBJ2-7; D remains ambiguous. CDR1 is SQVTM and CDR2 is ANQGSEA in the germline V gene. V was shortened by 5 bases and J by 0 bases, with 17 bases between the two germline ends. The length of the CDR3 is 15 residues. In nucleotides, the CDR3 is TGCAGCGTTCTGGAGCTGAGTACACGCTCCTACGAGCAGTACTTC. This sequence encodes CSVLELSTRSYEQYF.